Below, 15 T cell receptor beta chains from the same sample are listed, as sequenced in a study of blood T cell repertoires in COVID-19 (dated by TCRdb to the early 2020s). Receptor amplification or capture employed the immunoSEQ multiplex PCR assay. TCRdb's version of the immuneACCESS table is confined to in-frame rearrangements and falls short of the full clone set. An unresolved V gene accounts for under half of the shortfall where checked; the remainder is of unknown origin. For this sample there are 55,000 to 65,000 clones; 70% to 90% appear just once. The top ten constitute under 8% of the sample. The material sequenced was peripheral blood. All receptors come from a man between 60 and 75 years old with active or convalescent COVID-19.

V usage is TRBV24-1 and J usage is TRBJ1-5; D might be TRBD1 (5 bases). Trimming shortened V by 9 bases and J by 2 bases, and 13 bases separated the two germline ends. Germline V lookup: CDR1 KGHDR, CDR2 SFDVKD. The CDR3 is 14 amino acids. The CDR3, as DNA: TGTGCCACCTCGGCTGGGGCGGGCAATCAGCCCCAGCATTTT. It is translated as CATSAGAGNQPQHF.

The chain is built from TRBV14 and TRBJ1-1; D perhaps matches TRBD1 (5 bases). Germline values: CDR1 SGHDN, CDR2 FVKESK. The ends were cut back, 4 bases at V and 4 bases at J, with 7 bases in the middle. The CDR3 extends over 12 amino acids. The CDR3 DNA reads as TGTGCCAGCAGCCGACAGACCACTGAAGCTTTCTTT. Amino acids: CASSRQTTEAFF.

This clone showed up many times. The CDR3 protein is CATSNPEGRGVETQYF. The CDR3 region has the DNA TGTGCCACCAGTAACCCCGAGGGCAGGGGGGTTGAGACCCAGTACTTC. The J gene is TRBJ2-5, the V gene TRBV24-1, with TRBD1 as a possible D gene (7 bases). This CDR3 comprises 16 residues. V lost 6 bases and J lost 5, with 21 bases in between. Germline values: CDR1 KGHDR, CDR2 SFDVKD.

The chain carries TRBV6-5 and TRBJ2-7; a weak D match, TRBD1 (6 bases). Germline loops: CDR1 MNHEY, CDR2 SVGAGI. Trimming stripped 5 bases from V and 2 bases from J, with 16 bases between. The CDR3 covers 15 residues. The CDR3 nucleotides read TGTGCCAGCAGTCTAGGGCAGGGGATGACCTACGAGCAGTACTTC. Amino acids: CASSLGQGMTYEQYF.

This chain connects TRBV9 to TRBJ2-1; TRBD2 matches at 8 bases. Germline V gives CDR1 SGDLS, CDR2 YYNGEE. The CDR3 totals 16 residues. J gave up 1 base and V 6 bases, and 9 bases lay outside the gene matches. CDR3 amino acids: CASTPDGGRSYNEQFF. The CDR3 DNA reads TGTGCCAGCACCCCAGACGGCGGGAGGTCCTACAATGAGCAGTTCTTC.

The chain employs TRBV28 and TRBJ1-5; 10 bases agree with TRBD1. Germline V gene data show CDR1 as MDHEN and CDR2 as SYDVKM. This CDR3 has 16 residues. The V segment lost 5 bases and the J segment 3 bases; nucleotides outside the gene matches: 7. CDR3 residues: CASSPRQGAVNQPQHF. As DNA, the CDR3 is TGTGCCAGCAGTCCACGACAGGGGGCGGTCAATCAGCCCCAGCATTTT.

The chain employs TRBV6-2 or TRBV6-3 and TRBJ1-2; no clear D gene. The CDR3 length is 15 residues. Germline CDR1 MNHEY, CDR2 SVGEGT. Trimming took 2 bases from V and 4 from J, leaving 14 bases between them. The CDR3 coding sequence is TGTGCCAGCAGTTACCCTGAGAGCTACTTCTATGGCTACACCTTC. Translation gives CASSYPESYFYGYTF.

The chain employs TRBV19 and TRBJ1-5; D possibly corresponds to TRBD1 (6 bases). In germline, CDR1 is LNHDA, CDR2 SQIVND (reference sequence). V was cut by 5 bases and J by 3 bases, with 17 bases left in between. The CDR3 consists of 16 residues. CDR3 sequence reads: CASSFSAGQYNQPQHF. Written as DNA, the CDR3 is TGTGCCAGTAGTTTCTCAGCAGGACAGTACAATCAGCCCCAGCATTTT.

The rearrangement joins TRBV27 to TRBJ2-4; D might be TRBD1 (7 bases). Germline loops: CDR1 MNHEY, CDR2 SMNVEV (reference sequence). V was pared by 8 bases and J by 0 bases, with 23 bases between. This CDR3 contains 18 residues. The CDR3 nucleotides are TGTGCCAGCCGACGAGGGGGCCCGGGAGACCTAGCCAAAAACATTCAGTACTTC. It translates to CASRRGGPGDLAKNIQYF.

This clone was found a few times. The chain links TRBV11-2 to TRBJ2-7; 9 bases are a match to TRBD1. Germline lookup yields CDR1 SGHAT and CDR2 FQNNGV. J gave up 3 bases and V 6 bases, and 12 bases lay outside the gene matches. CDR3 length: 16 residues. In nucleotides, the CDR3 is TGTGCCAGCAGAAAAAAAACAGGGGGCGACAACTACGAGCAGTACTTC. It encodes CASRKKTGGDNYEQYF.

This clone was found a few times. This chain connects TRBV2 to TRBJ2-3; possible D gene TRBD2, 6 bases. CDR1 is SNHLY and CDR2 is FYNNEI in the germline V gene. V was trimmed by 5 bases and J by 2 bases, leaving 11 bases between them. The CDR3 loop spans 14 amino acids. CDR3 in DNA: TGTGCCAGCAGTTTCTCGGACTACACAGATACGCAGTATTTT. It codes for CASSFSDYTDTQYF. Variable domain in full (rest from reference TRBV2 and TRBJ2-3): EPEVTQTPSHQVTQMGQEVILRCVPISNHLYFYWYRQILGQKVEFLVSFYNNEISEKSEIFDDQFSVERPDGSNFTLKIRSTKLEDSAMYFCASSFSDYTDTQYFGPGTRLTVL.

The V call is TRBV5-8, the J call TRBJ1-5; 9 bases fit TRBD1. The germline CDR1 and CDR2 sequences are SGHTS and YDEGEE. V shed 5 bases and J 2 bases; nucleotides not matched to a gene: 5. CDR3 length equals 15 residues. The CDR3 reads CASSQDRGGNQPQHF. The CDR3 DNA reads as TGTGCCAGCAGTCAGGACAGGGGAGGCAATCAGCCCCAGCATTTT.

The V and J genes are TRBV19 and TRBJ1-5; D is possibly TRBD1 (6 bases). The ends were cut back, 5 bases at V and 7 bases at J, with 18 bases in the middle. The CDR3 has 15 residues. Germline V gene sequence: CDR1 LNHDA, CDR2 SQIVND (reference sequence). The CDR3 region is CASSETGSGRQPQHF. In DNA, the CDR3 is TGTGCCAGTAGTGAAACAGGGTCGGGACGGCAGCCCCAGCATTTT. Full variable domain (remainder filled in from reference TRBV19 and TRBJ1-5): DGGITQSPKYLFRKEGQNVTLSCEQNLNHDAMYWYRQDPGQGLRLIYYSQIVNDFQKGDIAEGYSVSREKKESFPLTVTSAQKNPTAFYLCASSETGSGRQPQHFGDGTRLSIL.

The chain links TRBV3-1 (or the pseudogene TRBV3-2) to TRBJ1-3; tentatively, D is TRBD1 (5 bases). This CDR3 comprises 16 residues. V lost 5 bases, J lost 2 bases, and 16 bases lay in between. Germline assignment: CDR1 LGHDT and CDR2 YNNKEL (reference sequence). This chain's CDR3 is CASSFRNRIPGNTIYF. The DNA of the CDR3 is TGTGCCAGCAGCTTCCGGAACAGGATTCCTGGAAACACCATATATTTT.

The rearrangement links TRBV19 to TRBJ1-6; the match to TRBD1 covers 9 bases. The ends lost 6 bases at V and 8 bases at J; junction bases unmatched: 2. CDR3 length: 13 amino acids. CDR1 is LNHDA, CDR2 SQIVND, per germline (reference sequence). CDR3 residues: CASSRTGDSPLHF. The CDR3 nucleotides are TGTGCCAGTAGCCGGACAGGGGATTCACCCCTCCACTTT.